A single sample is the source of the 18 T cell receptor beta chains below, sequenced in a study of neurological immune-mediated disorders (dated by TCRdb to the late 2010s). To prepare the library, 5' RACE was applied. Sequenced on an Illumina HiSeq 2500. TCRdb reanalyzed the raw reads on its own, using fastp at Q25 for trimming and MiXCR for clone calling, and kept in-frame beta chains. Entries are consolidated by CDR3 protein sequence, retaining the most common genes and DNA. A total of 50,000 to 60,000 distinct CDR3 sequences appear in this sample, 15% to 20% of them only once. The ten top clones hold roughly 4% of the sample. Material: PBMCs. These receptors all stem from a man in his 60s in good health.

This clonotype was seen repeatedly, ten times or more. The chain carries TRBV3-1 and TRBJ2-7; D is undetermined. The CDR3 runs 12 residues. From germline, CDR1 is LGHDT and CDR2 YNNKEL (reference sequence). The V end was cut by 3 bases, the J end by 5 bases, with 8 bases between. CDR3 loop: CASSHSTDEQYF. CDR3 coding DNA: TGTGCCAGCAGCCACTCAACGGACGAGCAGTACTTC.

The chain has TRBV5-1 and TRBJ1-2, with TRBD1 matching 9 bases. V lost 4 bases and J lost 5; bases outside the gene matches: 6. The germline CDR1 and CDR2 sequences are SGHRS and YFSETQ. This CDR3 region has 14 residues. The CDR3 protein is CASSRDRDGYGYTF. CDR3 bases: TGCGCCAGCAGCAGGGACAGGGATGGGTATGGCTACACCTTC.

This clonotype was observed a handful of times. The V call is TRBV19, the J call TRBJ1-1, with D perhaps TRBD1 (6 bases). CDR1 is LNHDA, CDR2 SQIVND, per germline (reference sequence). Trimming took 5 bases from V and 1 from J, leaving 17 bases between them. This CDR3 contains 16 residues. The CDR3 region has the DNA TGTGCCAGTAGTCCCCCAGGGGAGGTCGGGAACACTGAAGCTTTCTTT. Its protein product is CASSPPGEVGNTEAFF.

This chain uses TRBV24-1 with TRBJ1-2, with 8 positions matching TRBD1. The CDR3 sequence is 14 residues long. V trimming: 6 bases; J trimming: 3 bases; junction bases outside the gene matches: 5. The V gene's germline CDR1 is KGHDR and CDR2 SFDVKD. CDR3: CATSWTGMDYGYTF. CDR3 nucleotide sequence: TGTGCCACCAGTTGGACAGGGATGGACTATGGCTACACCTTC.

The sample holds many counts of this clonotype. The V call is TRBV5-1, the J call TRBJ1-1; D ambiguous. CDR3 size: 14 residues. Germline V gene lookup returns CDR1 SGHRS and CDR2 YFSETQ. The V end lost 4 bases, the J end lost 1 base, and 11 bases lay between the germline ends. CDR3 protein: CASSAHPGNTEAFF. CDR3 nucleotides: TGCGCCAGCAGCGCGCATCCAGGGAACACTGAAGCTTTCTTT.

V gene TRBV10-3 combines with J gene TRBJ2-1; 8 bases are shared with TRBD2. Trimming cost V 6 bases and J 9 bases; bases outside gene matches: 10. The CDR3 runs 14 residues. Germline-derived CDR1 and CDR2 are ENHRY and SYGVKD. CDR3 protein: CAIRGGLERSEQFF. The CDR3, as DNA: TGTGCCATCAGGGGGGGACTAGAACGTAGTGAGCAGTTCTTC.

This clonotype showed up many times. The CDR3 region is CASSPVTGGKETQYF. CDR3 nucleotide sequence: TGTGCCAGCAGCCCAGTCACAGGGGGGAAGGAGACCCAGTACTTC. The genes are TRBV11-2 and TRBJ2-5, with TRBD1 matching over 8 bases. V dropped 5 bases and J dropped 5; count of bases not matched to a gene: 10. CDR1 is SGHAT and CDR2 is FQNNGV in the germline V gene. This CDR3 contains 15 residues.

As to this clonotype: This may be a read error: a much more frequent sequence differs by one nucleotide. Lacking the conserved final phenylalanine or tryptophan, this CDR3 likely reflects a read error. The V call is TRBV20-1, the J call TRBJ1-2, with D unclear. The germline gives CDR1 DFQATT, CDR2 SNEGSKA (reference sequence). The CDR3 length is 11 residues. Trimming took 2 bases from V and 4 from J, leaving 5 bases between them. The CDR3 spells CSARQVYGYTC. CDR3 in DNA: TGCAGTGCTAGACAGGTCTATGGCTACACCTGC.

In this sample, this clonotype turned up many times. The chain couples TRBV10-3 to TRBJ2-7, with D hard to call. CDR3 length: 13 amino acids. Germline lookup yields CDR1 ENHRY and CDR2 SYGVKD. The germline V and J ends were trimmed by 0 bases and 4 bases, with 7 bases remaining between them. CDR3 DNA sequence: TGTGCCATCAGTGAGTCGGCGGCATACGAGCAGTACTTC. Protein sequence: CAISESAAYEQYF.

The table lists this clonotype with a few counts. V is TRBV21-1 and J is TRBJ2-2. TRBV21-1 is deemed a pseudogene. This CDR3 comprises 14 residues. CDR3 nucleotides: TGTGCCAGCAGCAAAGTCCACCTCACCGGGGAGCTGTTTTTT. This encodes CASSKVHLTGELFF.

This clonotype occurred many times. The chain links TRBV6-5 to TRBJ2-1; 12 bases are a match to TRBD2. V lost 2 bases and J lost 5; bases outside the gene matches: 7. CDR3 length: 17 amino acids. Germline loops: CDR1 MNHEY, CDR2 SVGAGI. CDR3 loop: CASSYQLAGGLDNEQFF. Here the CDR3 DNA reads TGTGCCAGCAGTTACCAACTAGCGGGAGGTCTGGACAATGAGCAGTTCTTC.

This clonotype was recorded at least ten times. In nucleotides, the CDR3 is TGTGCCAGCATCGCCCTTCTATACAATGAGCAGTTCTTC. Translated, it gives CASIALLYNEQFF. V gene TRBV28 combines with J gene TRBJ2-1; D is uncertain. The V end was cut by 7 bases, the J end by 4 bases, with 11 bases between. Germline-derived CDR1 and CDR2 are MDHEN and SYDVKM. The CDR3 has 13 amino acids.

V is TRBV6-4 and J is TRBJ2-1; TRBD2 matches 12 bases. With 0 bases clipped from V and 6 bases from J, the junction kept 0 bases outside the gene matches. The CDR3 consists of 15 residues. Germline CDR1 MRHNA, CDR2 SNTAGT. CDR3 in DNA: TGTGCCAGCAGTGACTCGACTAGCGGGAGCAATGAGCAGTTCTTC. It is translated as CASSDSTSGSNEQFF.

The rearrangement links TRBV6-1 to TRBJ1-3, with a weak D call TRBD1 (5 bases). Germline V gives CDR1 MNHNS, CDR2 SASEGT. V lost 3 bases and J 0 bases, leaving 15 bases between the germline ends. The CDR3 has 17 residues. CDR3 coding DNA: TGTGCCAGCAGTGAGTACCGGGACTCCATCTCTGGAAACACCATATATTTT. Residues: CASSEYRDSISGNTIYF.

This clonotype came up a few times. V gene TRBV19 combines with J gene TRBJ1-6; the match to TRBD1 covers 11 bases. The junction had 8 bases not matched to a gene; V was cut back by 5 bases and J by 11 bases. CDR3 length equals 15 residues. CDR1 and CDR2 (germline): LNHDA, SQIVND (reference sequence). The CDR3: CASSGTGTGGPPLHF. For the CDR3, the DNA is TGTGCCAGTAGTGGTACCGGGACAGGGGGACCACCCCTCCACTTT.

This clonotype was detected many times. The chain uses TRBV12-3 or TRBV12-4 and TRBJ1-6; TRBD1 is a possible D gene (5 bases). The CDR3 length is 13 residues. Trimming pared 6 bases from V and 9 bases from J, leaving 12 bases between. CDR3 protein: CASRIQVASPLHF. The CDR3 bases are TGTGCCAGCAGGATACAGGTAGCTTCACCCCTCCACTTT.

Turning to this clonotype: This may stem from a read error, because a much larger clone lies one nucleotide away. The V and J genes are TRBV7-2 and TRBJ2-2; possibly TRBD2 for D (6 bases). The CDR3 sequence is 14 residues long. With 6 bases removed from V and 6 bases from J, the gap between germline ends came to 14 bases. The germline V gene encodes CDR1 SGHTA and CDR2 FQGNSA. Here the CDR3 DNA reads TGTGCCAGCAGTGAAAGGAGGGATCCCGGGGAGCTGTTTTTT. Encoded protein: CASSERRDPGELFF.

This clonotype was seen ten or more times. The chain carries TRBV7-8 and TRBJ2-1; no clear D. Germline V gene lookup returns CDR1 SGHVS and CDR2 FQNEAQ. V shed 2 bases and J shed 7 bases, with 12 bases lying between them. The CDR3 length is 14 residues. CDR3 sequence (DNA): TGTGCCAGCAGCTTATCGGCTTCAGGAAATGAGCAGTTCTTC. Translation gives CASSLSASGNEQFF.